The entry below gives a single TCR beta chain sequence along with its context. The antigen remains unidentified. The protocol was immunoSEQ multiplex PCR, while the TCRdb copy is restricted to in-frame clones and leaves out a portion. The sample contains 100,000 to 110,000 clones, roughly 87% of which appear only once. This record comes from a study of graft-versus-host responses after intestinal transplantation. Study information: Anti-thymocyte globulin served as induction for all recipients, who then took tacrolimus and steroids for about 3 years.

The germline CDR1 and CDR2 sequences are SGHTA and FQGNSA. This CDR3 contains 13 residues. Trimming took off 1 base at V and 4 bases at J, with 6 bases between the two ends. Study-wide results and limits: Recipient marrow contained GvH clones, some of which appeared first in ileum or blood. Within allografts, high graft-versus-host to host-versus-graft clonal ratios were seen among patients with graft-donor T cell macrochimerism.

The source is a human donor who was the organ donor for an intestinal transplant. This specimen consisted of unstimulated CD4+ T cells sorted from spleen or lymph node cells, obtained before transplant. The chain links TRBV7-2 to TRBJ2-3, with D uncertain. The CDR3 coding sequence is TGTGCCAGCAGCTTAGGGCTCGCAGATACGCAGTATTTT. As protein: CASSLGLADTQYF.